Listed here are 25 T cell receptor beta chains from one sample, sequenced in a study of blood T cell repertoires in COVID-19. Assay: immunoSEQ multiplex PCR; the TCRdb copy retains only in-frame clones and omits some. The sample yields a few hundred thousand clones, about nine tenths seen once. Sequenced sample: peripheral blood. Every receptor here comes from a woman between 50 and 59 years old with COVID-19, enrolled during active disease.

The chain combines TRBV2 with TRBJ1-4, with 10 bases lining up with TRBD1. The CDR3 spans 14 residues. Germline values: CDR1 SNHLY, CDR2 FYNNEI. The junction had 7 bases not matched to a gene; V was cut back by 4 bases and J by 11 bases. CDR3 region: CASSGGQGLAKLFF. CDR3 in DNA: TGTGCCAGCAGTGGGGGACAGGGGCTCGCGAAACTGTTTTTT.

J is TRBJ1-2 and V is TRBV5-4; D remains unclear. Trimming cost V 9 bases and J 1 base, with 16 bases left between them. The CDR3 is 14 residues long. CDR1 SGHNT and CDR2 YYREEE come from the germline V gene (reference sequence). CDR3 amino acids: CATSSAGYNYGYTF. Here the CDR3 DNA reads TGTGCCACCTCTTCCGCGGGTTATAACTATGGCTACACCTTC.

This chain links TRBV10-2 with TRBJ2-5; tentatively, D is TRBD1 (7 bases). The CDR3 contains 13 residues. The germline gives CDR1 WSHSY, CDR2 SAAADI. V was clipped by 6 bases and J by 5 bases, with 13 bases between them. This CDR3 reads CASRQGGRETQYF. The CDR3 bases are TGCGCCAGCAGGCAGGGGGGTAGGGAGACCCAGTACTTC.

CDR3 in amino acids: CASSYSAGGARDTQYF. The CDR3 nucleotides are TGTGCCAGCAGTTACTCGGCCGGGGGGGCAAGAGATACGCAGTATTTT. The chain combines TRBV6-5 with TRBJ2-3; TRBD2 matches 8 bases. Germline loops: CDR1 MNHEY, CDR2 SVGAGI. V lost 0 bases and J lost 5; bases outside the gene matches: 7. The CDR3 has 16 residues.

This clone has just a few counts. The chain has TRBV6-5 and TRBJ1-6; D unclear. Trimming shortened V by 0 bases and J by 5 bases, and 11 bases separated the two germline ends. The CDR3 is 16 amino acids. Per germline, CDR1 MNHEY and CDR2 SVGAGI. The CDR3: CASSYSGGKDNSPLHF. The CDR3 coding sequence is TGTGCCAGCAGTTACTCAGGAGGGAAGGATAATTCACCCCTCCACTTT.

This clone is a singleton in its sample. The chain links TRBV7-9 to TRBJ2-7, with 10 bases that match TRBD1. This CDR3 is built from 14 residues. With 4 bases clipped from V and 7 bases from J, the junction kept 7 bases outside the gene matches. The germline CDR1 and CDR2 sequences are SEHNR and FQNEAQ (reference sequence). Here the CDR3 reads CASSSGTGVVEQYF. The CDR3 DNA reads TGTGCCAGCAGCTCAGGGACAGGGGTAGTAGAGCAGTACTTC.

The rearrangement joins TRBV12-3 or TRBV12-4 to TRBJ2-2; D unresolved. The ends were cut back, 5 bases at V and 8 bases at J, with 9 bases in the middle. The CDR3 contains 12 residues. CDR3 DNA sequence: TGTGCCAGCAGTCTAGGGCGGGGGGAGCTGTTTTTT. It codes for CASSLGRGELFF.

V usage is TRBV5-3 and J usage is TRBJ1-1; D unresolved. TRBV5-3 is known as an ORF, though its function is uncertain. CDR3 length: 14 residues. V was cut by 4 bases and J by 13 bases, with 23 bases left in between. The CDR3 region is CARSRARVRWRGFF. As DNA, the CDR3 is TGTGCCAGAAGCCGGGCCCGGGTGCGGTGGCGGGGTTTCTTT.

The V call is TRBV7-8, the J call TRBJ2-2; D is possibly TRBD1 (6 bases). Germline CDR1 and CDR2: SGHVS and FQNEAQ. This CDR3 is built from 14 residues. Between the trimmed V and J ends, which lost 6 bases and 1 base, there was a span of 9 bases. The CDR3 nucleotides are TGTGCCAGCAGGCCACAGGGGAACACCGGGGAGCTGTTTTTT. Protein product: CASRPQGNTGELFF.

The rearrangement joins TRBV18 to TRBJ2-6, with TRBD1 matching over 7 bases. The V and J ends lost 4 bases and 2 bases, in that order; junction bases with no gene match: 2. This CDR3 is built from 15 residues. The germline CDR1 and CDR2 sequences are KGHSH and LQKENI. Written as DNA, the CDR3 is TGTGCCAGCTCACTACAGGGGCCTGGGGCCAACGTCCTGACTTTC. Translation: CASSLQGPGANVLTF.

The J gene is TRBJ1-6, the V gene TRBV5-1, with 8 bases lining up with TRBD1. The V gene end was trimmed by 4 bases and the J gene end by 7 bases; junction bases not matched to a gene: 4. The CDR3 sequence is 14 residues long. The V gene's germline CDR1 is SGHRS and CDR2 YFSETQ. Here the CDR3 reads CASSGGQENSPLHF. The CDR3 coding sequence is TGCGCCAGCAGCGGGGGACAGGAAAATTCACCCCTCCACTTT.

This rearrangement joins TRBV30 to TRBJ2-3; the match to TRBD2 covers 12 bases. The V and J ends lost 3 bases and 9 bases, in that order; junction bases with no gene match: 7. This CDR3 comprises 14 residues. CDR1 and CDR2 (germline): GTSNPN, SVGIG (reference sequence). The CDR3 nucleotides read TGTGCCTGGAGGACTAGCGGGGGACCGGGGACGCAGTATTTT. Its protein product is CAWRTSGGPGTQYF.

This rearrangement joins TRBV13 to TRBJ2-7, with D perhaps TRBD1 (5 bases). Trimming pared 6 bases from V and 7 bases from J, leaving 19 bases between. This CDR3 has 14 residues. Germline-derived CDR1 and CDR2 are PRHDT and FYEKMQ (reference sequence). CDR3 nucleotide sequence: TGTGCCAGCAGGACCGGCGGCAGGGTCGGTGAGCAGTACTTC. Protein: CASRTGGRVGEQYF.

This chain links TRBV20-1 with TRBJ1-5, with D perhaps matching TRBD1 (5 bases). The CDR3 spans 15 residues. V was pared by 3 bases and J by 0 bases, with 12 bases between. The germline CDR1 and CDR2 sequences are DFQATT and SNEGSKA (reference sequence). The CDR3 nucleotides are TGCAGTGCTAGTTTGACAGCTTATAGCAATCAGCCCCAGCATTTT. Translating it yields CSASLTAYSNQPQHF.

This sequence joins TRBV12-5 and TRBJ1-5; 8 bases fit TRBD1. The germline V gene encodes CDR1 LGHNT and CDR2 FRNRAP. The CDR3 totals 16 residues. Losses at the gene ends were 2 bases for V and 7 bases for J; bases not matched to a gene: 10. The CDR3 coding sequence is TGTGCTAGTGGTTTGTCCTTCCAGGGGGCGCAGCAGCCCCAGCATTTT. Protein sequence: CASGLSFQGAQQPQHF.

The rearrangement uses TRBV5-6 and TRBJ1-2; 9 bases line up with TRBD1. Losses at the gene ends were 2 bases for V and 5 bases for J; bases not matched to a gene: 7. CDR1 is SGHDT and CDR2 is YYEEEE in the germline V gene. There are 15 residues in the CDR3. CDR3 protein: CASSFSGTGIYGYTF. The CDR3 DNA reads TGTGCCAGCAGCTTCTCAGGGACAGGGATTTATGGCTACACCTTC. Using reference TRBV5-6 and TRBJ1-2 for the parts outside the CDR3, the full variable domain is DAGVTQSPTHLIKTRGQQVTLRCSPKSGHDTVSWYQQALGQGPQFIFQYYEEEERQRGNFPDRFSGHQFPNYSSELNVNALLLGDSALYLCASSFSGTGIYGYTFGSGTRLTVV.

The rearrangement uses TRBV27 and TRBJ1-2; D is ambiguous. CDR3 length: 12 residues. Deletions cut 5 bases from V and 8 bases from J, with 12 bases between. Germline V gene lookup returns CDR1 MNHEY and CDR2 SMNVEV (reference sequence). The CDR3 nucleotides are TGTGCCAGCAGTCCCCCGCGGGGAGGCTACACCTTC. This codes for CASSPPRGGYTF.

The rearrangement uses TRBV12-3 or TRBV12-4 and TRBJ1-2, with D possibly matching TRBD1 (5 bases). The CDR3 runs 13 residues. V lost 3 bases, J lost 6 bases, and 11 bases lay in between. CDR3 loop: CASSLGPRDGYTF. CDR3 DNA: TGTGCCAGCAGTTTGGGCCCCAGGGATGGCTACACCTTC.

The chain links TRBV5-1 to TRBJ1-2; perhaps TRBD1 as D (6 bases). Looked up from germline, CDR1 is SGHRS and CDR2 is YFSETQ. V lost 3 bases and J lost 0, with 15 bases in between. This CDR3 contains 16 residues. In nucleotides, the CDR3 is TGCGCCAGCAGCTACCGGACAGTCGGAGCTAACTATGGCTACACCTTC. Protein product: CASSYRTVGANYGYTF.

The rearrangement joins TRBV5-1 to TRBJ1-4, with 8 bases that match TRBD1. The V and J ends lost 4 bases and 8 bases, in that order; junction bases with no gene match: 10. The CDR3 is 15 residues long. CDR1 SGHRS and CDR2 YFSETQ come from the germline V gene. CDR3 in DNA: TGCGCCAGCAGCCTCCAGACAGGGGCAGGGGAAAAACTGTTTTTT. This sequence encodes CASSLQTGAGEKLFF.

The chain has TRBV6-5 and TRBJ1-3; possible D gene TRBD1, 5 bases. CDR3 length equals 15 residues. In germline, CDR1 is MNHEY, CDR2 SVGAGI. Trimming left V 2 bases short and J 1 base short, with 9 bases between. The CDR3 here is CASSYTRASGNTIYF. As DNA, the CDR3 is TGTGCCAGCAGTTACACCAGGGCATCTGGAAACACCATATATTTT.

CDR3 nucleotide sequence: TGTGCCACCCGGACAGACAATGAGCAGTTCTTC. It yields the protein CATRTDNEQFF. This chain joins TRBV24-1 and TRBJ2-1; maybe TRBD1 (6 bases). Between the trimmed V and J ends, which lost 9 bases and 5 bases, there was a span of 7 bases. Germline V CDR1 and CDR2: KGHDR, SFDVKD. CDR3 length: 11 amino acids.

J is TRBJ2-2 and V is TRBV9; 8 bases fit TRBD2. V trimming: 0 bases; J trimming: 6 bases; junction bases outside the gene matches: 7. This CDR3 has 16 residues. Germline values: CDR1 SGDLS, CDR2 YYNGEE. For the CDR3, the DNA is TGTGCCAGCAGCGTAGAGGTGGGACTAGGGGCCGGGGAGCTGTTTTTT. It specifies CASSVEVGLGAGELFF.

The chain uses TRBV7-5 and TRBJ1-1; TRBD1 is the table's D call, not checked against the DNA. TRBV7-5 is a recognized pseudogene. The CDR3 totals 15 residues. CDR3 nucleotides: TGTGCCAGAAGCCCCCAGGGGGCGAAAGACACTGAAGCTTTCTTT. Protein sequence: CARSPQGAKDTEAFF.

The chain links TRBV6-1 to TRBJ2-6; tentative D call: TRBD1 (5 bases). Deletions cut 2 bases from V and 13 bases from J, with 15 bases between. Germline assignment: CDR1 MNHNS and CDR2 SASEGT. The CDR3 sequence is 14 residues long. The CDR3, as DNA: TGTGCCAGCAGTGAATTAGGGCAGGGTATGGTCCTGACTTTC. Translated, it gives CASSELGQGMVLTF.